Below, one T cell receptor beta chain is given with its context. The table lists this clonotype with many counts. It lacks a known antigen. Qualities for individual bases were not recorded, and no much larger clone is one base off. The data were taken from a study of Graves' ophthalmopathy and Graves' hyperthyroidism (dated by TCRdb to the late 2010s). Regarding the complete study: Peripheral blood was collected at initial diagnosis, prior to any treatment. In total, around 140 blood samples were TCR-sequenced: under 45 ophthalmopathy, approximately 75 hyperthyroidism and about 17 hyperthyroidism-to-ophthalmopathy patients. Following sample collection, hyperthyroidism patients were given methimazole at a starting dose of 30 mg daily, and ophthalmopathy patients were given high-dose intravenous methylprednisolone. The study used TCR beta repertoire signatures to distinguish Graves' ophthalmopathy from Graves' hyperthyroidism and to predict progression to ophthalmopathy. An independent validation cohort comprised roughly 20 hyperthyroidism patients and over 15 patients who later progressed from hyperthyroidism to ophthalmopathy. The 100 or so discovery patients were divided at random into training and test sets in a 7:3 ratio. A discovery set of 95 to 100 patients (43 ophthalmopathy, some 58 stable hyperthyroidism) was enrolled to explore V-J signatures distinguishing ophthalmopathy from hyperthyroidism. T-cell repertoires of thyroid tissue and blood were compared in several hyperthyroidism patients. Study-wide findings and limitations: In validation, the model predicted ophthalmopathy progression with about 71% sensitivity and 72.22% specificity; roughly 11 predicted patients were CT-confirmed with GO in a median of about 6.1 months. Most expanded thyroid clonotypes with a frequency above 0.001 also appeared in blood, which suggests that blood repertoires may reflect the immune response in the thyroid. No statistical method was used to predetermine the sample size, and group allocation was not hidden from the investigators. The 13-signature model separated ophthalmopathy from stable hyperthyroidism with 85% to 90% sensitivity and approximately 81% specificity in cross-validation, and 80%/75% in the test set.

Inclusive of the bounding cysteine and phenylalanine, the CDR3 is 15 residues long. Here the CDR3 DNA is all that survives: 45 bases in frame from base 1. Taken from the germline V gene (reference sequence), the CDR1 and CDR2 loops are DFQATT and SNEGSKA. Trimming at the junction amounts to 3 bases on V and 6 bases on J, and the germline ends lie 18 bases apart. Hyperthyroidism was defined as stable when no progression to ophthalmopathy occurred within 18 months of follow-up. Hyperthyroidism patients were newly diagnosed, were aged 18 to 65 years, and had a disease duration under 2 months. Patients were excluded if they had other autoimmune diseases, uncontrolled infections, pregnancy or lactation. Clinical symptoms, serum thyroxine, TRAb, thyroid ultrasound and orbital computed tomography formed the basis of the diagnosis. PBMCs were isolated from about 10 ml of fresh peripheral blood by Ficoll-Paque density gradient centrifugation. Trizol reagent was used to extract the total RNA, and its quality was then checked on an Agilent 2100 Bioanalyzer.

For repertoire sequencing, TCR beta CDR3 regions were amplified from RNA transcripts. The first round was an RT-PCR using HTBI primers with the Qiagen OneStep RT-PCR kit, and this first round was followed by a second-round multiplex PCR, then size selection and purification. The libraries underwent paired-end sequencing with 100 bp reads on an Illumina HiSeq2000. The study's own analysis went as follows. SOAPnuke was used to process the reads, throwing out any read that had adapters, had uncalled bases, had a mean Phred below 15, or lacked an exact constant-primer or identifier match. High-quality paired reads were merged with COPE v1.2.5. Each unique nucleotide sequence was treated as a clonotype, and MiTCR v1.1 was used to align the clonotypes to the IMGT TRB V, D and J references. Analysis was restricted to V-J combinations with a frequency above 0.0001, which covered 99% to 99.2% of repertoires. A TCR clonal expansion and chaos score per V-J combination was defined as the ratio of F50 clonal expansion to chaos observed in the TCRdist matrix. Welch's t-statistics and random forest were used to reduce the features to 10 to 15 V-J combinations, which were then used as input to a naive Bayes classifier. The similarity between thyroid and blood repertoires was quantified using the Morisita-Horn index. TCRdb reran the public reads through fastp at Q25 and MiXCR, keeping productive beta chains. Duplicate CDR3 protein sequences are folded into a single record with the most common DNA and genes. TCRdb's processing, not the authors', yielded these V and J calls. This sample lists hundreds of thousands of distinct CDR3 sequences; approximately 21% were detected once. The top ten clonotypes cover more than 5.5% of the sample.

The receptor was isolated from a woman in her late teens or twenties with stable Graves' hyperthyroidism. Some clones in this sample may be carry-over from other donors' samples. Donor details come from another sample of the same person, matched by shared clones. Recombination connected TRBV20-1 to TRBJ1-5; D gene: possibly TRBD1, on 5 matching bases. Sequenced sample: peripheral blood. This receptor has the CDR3 CSASGTVRDLQPQHF. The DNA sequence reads TGCAGTGCTAGCGGGACTGTCCGAGACCTTCAGCCCCAGCATTTT.